The rows below give T cell receptor beta chains drawn from one sample of a study of CD8 T cells in ankylosing spondylitis. TCRdb passed the 5' RACE reads through MiXCR, listing each CDR3 protein once. This table holds under 250,000 distinct CDR3 sequences, about a quarter found once. The sample comprised blood, either unsorted or a sorted T cell fraction (not recorded which). The origin of the receptors is a male donor with ankylosing spondylitis or in good health (not recorded which). Both conserved end residues are part of each CDR3. Fields, in order: D gene, clone size, V gene, J gene, CDR3 DNA, CDR3 protein. A D gene is named only where the DNA matches it firmly. Size is omitted from some rows. Given values are once, few, many or a class for expanded clones.

D: TRBD2; size: few; V: TRBV5-1; J: TRBJ2-7; DNA: TGCGCCAGCAGCCCCGCAGGGGCGGGGGGGACCAACGAGCAGTACTTC; CDR3: CASSPAGAGGTNEQYF
D: TRBD1; size: NA; V: TRBV4-1; J: TRBJ2-6; DNA: TGCGCCAGCAGCCAAGAGGGGACAGCCTGGATCTCTGGGGCCAACGTCCTGACTTTC; CDR3: CASSQEGTAWISGANVLTF
D: NA; size: medium-sized; V: TRBV20-1; J: TRBJ2-1; DNA: TGCAGTGCTGACAGCAGGGTTAATGAGCAGTTCTTC; CDR3: CSADSRVNEQFF
D: NA; size: NA; V: TRBV5-6; J: TRBJ2-1; DNA: TGTGCCAGCAGCTTGATTAGTAGCAGGGGTGAGCAGTTCTTC; CDR3: CASSLISSRGEQFF
D: NA; size: many; V: TRBV4-1; J: TRBJ1-2; DNA: TGCGCCAGCAGCCAAGCGGGGGCTGGCTATGGCTACACCTTC; CDR3: CASSQAGAGYGYTF
D: NA; size: many; V: TRBV20-1; J: TRBJ2-1; DNA: TGCAGTGCTAGTAGCCTTGCTCTGGGTGGTGAGCAGTTCTTC; CDR3: CSASSLALGGEQFF
D: NA; size: once; V: TRBV27; J: TRBJ2-7; DNA: TGTGCCAGCAGTTTACGAGGGGAATCCTACGAGCAGTACTTC; CDR3: CASSLRGESYEQYF
D: NA; size: NA; V: TRBV28; J: TRBJ1-1; DNA: TGTGCCAGCAGGGGCCTTGTGGCTGAAGCTTTCTTT; CDR3: CASRGLVAEAFF
D: TRBD1; size: few; V: TRBV7-2; J: TRBJ2-5; DNA: TGTGCCAGCAGCATCATGACAGGACAGGGGCAAGAGACCCAGTACTTC; CDR3: CASSIMTGQGQETQYF
D: NA; size: NA; V: TRBV7-9; J: TRBJ1-6; DNA: TGTGCCAGCAGCTTAAAGAATTCACCCCTCCACTTT; CDR3: CASSLKNSPLHF
D: TRBD2; size: once; V: TRBV5-4; J: TRBJ2-1; DNA: TGTGCCAGCAGCTCCGGGACTAGCGGGACTATAGGGGGGAATGAGCAGTTCTTC; CDR3: CASSSGTSGTIGGNEQFF
D: NA; size: NA; V: TRBV9; J: TRBJ1-3; DNA: TGTGCCAGCAGCGTGGGACCGGGACAAATCTCTGGAAACACCATATATTTT; CDR3: CASSVGPGQISGNTIYF
D: TRBD2; size: once; V: TRBV20-1; J: TRBJ2-1; DNA: TGCAGTGCTAGAGGACTTGGGACTAGCGGGGGCAATGAGCAGTTCTTC; CDR3: CSARGLGTSGGNEQFF
D: NA; size: NA; V: TRBV15; J: TRBJ2-1; DNA: TGTGCCACCAGCAGAGGACGGAACGACAATGAGCAGTTCTTC; CDR3: CATSRGRNDNEQFF
D: NA; size: few; V: TRBV7-7; J: TRBJ2-3; DNA: TGTGCTAGCAGCTTAGTAGGGCTCGCAGATACGCAGTATTTT; CDR3: CASSLVGLADTQYF
D: NA; size: medium-sized; V: TRBV29-1; J: TRBJ2-3; DNA: TGCAGCGTTGAAGTGTCAGGGGTAGGAGATACGCAGTATTTT; CDR3: CSVEVSGVGDTQYF
D: TRBD2; size: NA; V: TRBV6-5; J: TRBJ2-7; DNA: TGTGCCAGCAGTTCCCCGGGAGGGGTTCGGTACTTC; CDR3: CASSSPGGVRYF
D: NA; size: many; V: TRBV27; J: TRBJ1-6; DNA: TGTGCCAGCAGTTTCAACTCCGGGGGTAATTCACCCCTCCACTTT; CDR3: CASSFNSGGNSPLHF
D: NA; size: many; V: TRBV7-8; J: TRBJ2-1; DNA: TGTGCCAGCAGTAGACTTAGAGGACAGGGGTTCCTAGCGGGTGAGCAGTTCTTC; CDR3: CASSRLRGQGFLAGEQFF
D: NA; size: once; V: TRBV7-2; J: TRBJ1-5; DNA: TGTGCCAGCAGCTTACCGCCGGGGCCCCAGCATTTT; CDR3: CASSLPPGPQHF
D: NA; size: NA; V: TRBV12-3/TRBV12-4; J: TRBJ2-7; DNA: TGTGCCAGCAGTTTGGGGTCTAGGTACGAGCAGTACTTC; CDR3: CASSLGSRYEQYF
D: NA; size: NA; V: TRBV20-1; J: TRBJ2-7; DNA: TGCAGTGCAGTCGGGGGTTACGAGCAGTACTTC; CDR3: CSAVGGYEQYF
D: TRBD1; size: many; V: TRBV28; J: TRBJ1-1; DNA: TGTGCCAGCAGTCCCCAGACAGGGGGAGAAGCTTTCTTT; CDR3: CASSPQTGGEAFF
D: NA; size: NA; V: TRBV2; J: TRBJ1-5; DNA: TGTGCCAGCAGTAACCCGCGTCAGCCCCAGCATTTT; CDR3: CASSNPRQPQHF
D: NA; size: few; V: TRBV10-3; J: TRBJ2-7; DNA: TGTGCCATCAGAGAGGGGGACGAGCAGTACTTC; CDR3: CAIREGDEQYF
D: NA; size: NA; V: TRBV15; J: TRBJ2-1; DNA: TGTGCCACCAGCAGCAAACTCAACAATGAGCAGTTCTTC; CDR3: CATSSKLNNEQFF
D: TRBD2; size: many; V: TRBV5-1; J: TRBJ2-7; DNA: TGCGCCAGCAGCCCGAGCGGGGCCTCCCTCGAGCAGTACTTC; CDR3: CASSPSGASLEQYF
D: NA; size: many; V: TRBV14; J: TRBJ2-3; DNA: TGTGCCAGCAGCAAGGGGCACCACCGCACAGATACGCAGTATTTT; CDR3: CASSKGHHRTDTQYF
D: TRBD1; size: NA; V: TRBV20-1; J: TRBJ2-1; DNA: TGCAGTGCTAGACGAGACAGGGACTACAATGAGCAGTTCTTC; CDR3: CSARRDRDYNEQFF
D: TRBD2; size: NA; V: TRBV9; J: TRBJ2-7; DNA: TGTGCCAGCAGCCCGAGCGGGACTAGTCCCAACGAGCAGTACTTC; CDR3: CASSPSGTSPNEQYF
D: TRBD2; size: NA; V: TRBV29-1; J: TRBJ2-1; DNA: TGCAGCGCGGGGGCTAGCGGGAGTAGGAATGAGCAGTTCTTC; CDR3: CSAGASGSRNEQFF
D: TRBD1; size: many; V: TRBV29-1; J: TRBJ1-2; DNA: TGCAGCGCACCGGGACAGGGGGCAGGTGGCTACACCTTC; CDR3: CSAPGQGAGGYTF
D: NA; size: few; V: TRBV5-1; J: TRBJ2-7; DNA: TGCGCCAGCAGCTTGGGCCAGGGGGGGGACGAGCAGTACTTC; CDR3: CASSLGQGGDEQYF
D: NA; size: NA; V: TRBV20-1; J: TRBJ2-7; DNA: TGCAGTGCTAGCGGGATGACGGGCGAGCAGTACTTC; CDR3: CSASGMTGEQYF
D: TRBD2; size: few; V: TRBV12-3/TRBV12-4; J: TRBJ2-1; DNA: TGTGCCAGCAGTTTAGCCTCTAGCGGGAGCTCCTACAATGAGCAGTTCTTC; CDR3: CASSLASSGSSYNEQFF
D: NA; size: many; V: TRBV6-5; J: TRBJ1-1; DNA: TGTGCCAGCAGTTCAGGGCTGGGCACTGAAGCTTTCTTT; CDR3: CASSSGLGTEAFF